This T cell receptor (beta chain) was recorded in a study of T cell responses to AZD1222 COVID-19 vaccine. Comment on this clone: Its antigen is undetermined. Other DNA sequences in the sample encode the same CDR3.

Trimming pared 6 bases from V and 2 bases from J, leaving 5 bases between. This CDR3 comprises 12 residues. Germline assignment: CDR1 MNHEY and CDR2 SMNVEV (reference sequence). Measured with immunoSEQ multiplex PCR; TCRdb has only the in-frame clones, and not every one. The sample records 100,000 to 130,000 clones, approximately 90% being singletons. Findings of the study overall: Spike-specific TCR breadth and depth rose after two AZD1222 doses. Spike-spanning, vaccine-associated CD4 TCRs were dominant at 160-218 and 743-854.

This receptor was taken from an adult in good health. The chain joins TRBV27 to TRBJ1-5, with D unresolved. The sample in question was peripheral blood, obtained on day 0 of AZD1222 vaccination. CDR3 region: CASRLGNQPQHF. DNA for the CDR3: TGTGCCAGCAGGCTTGGCAATCAGCCCCAGCATTTT.